A single sample is the source of the 10 T cell receptor beta chains below, sequenced in a study of T cells expressing NK-cell markers. TCRdb reanalyzed the 5' RACE reads, giving one entry per CDR3 protein sequence and no DNA. This sample's clone table lists 130,000 to 150,000 distinct CDR3 sequences. Sequencing used blood T cells: a sorted CD56 or NKG2C T cell subset, CD4+ or CD8+ T cells, or bulk PBMC T cells (not recorded which). The source of these receptors is a young man in good health.

The chain joins TRBV4-1 to TRBJ2-1. CDR3 length: 15 residues. Germline CDR1 MGHRA, CDR2 YSYEKL. CDR3 sequence: CASSQDPELSNEQFF.

The CDR3 here is CASSYAEEETQYF. This chain connects TRBV6-5 to TRBJ2-5. In germline, CDR1 is MNHEY, CDR2 SVGAGI. The CDR3 extends over 13 amino acids.

V gene TRBV30 combines with J gene TRBJ2-1. CDR1 and CDR2 (germline): GTSNPN, SVGIG (reference sequence). The CDR3 is 15 amino acids. CDR3 in amino acids: CAWAGGSPTYNEQFF.

The chain combines TRBV27 with TRBJ2-1. CDR1 MNHEY and CDR2 SMNVEV come from the germline V gene (reference sequence). The length of the CDR3 is 11 residues. The CDR3: CASKDYNEQFF.

The chain combines TRBV12-3 or TRBV12-4 with TRBJ2-5; TCRdb proposes TRBD1, but this gene call is untestable without DNA. The CDR3 extends over 14 amino acids. CDR3 protein: CASSSTGIFETQYF.

V and J are TRBV12-3 or TRBV12-4 and TRBJ2-2; TCRdb selects TRBD2, and the lack of DNA leaves this call unchecked. The CDR3 runs 15 residues. The CDR3 sequence is CASSWTSSNTGELFF.

The chain's CDR3 is CASSESGVGGVPPGEQYF. This chain connects TRBV6-1 to TRBJ2-7. This CDR3 contains 18 residues. Germline assignment: CDR1 MNHNS and CDR2 SASEGT.

V and J are TRBV10-3 and TRBJ2-1; TCRdb's D gene call, TRBD2, goes unchecked for lack of DNA. Germline values: CDR1 ENHRY, CDR2 SYGVKD. The CDR3 runs 13 residues. The CDR3 loop reads CAIGAGGMNEQFF.

The chain has TRBV20-1 and TRBJ2-3; with no DNA, the TCRdb D assignment of TRBD2 cannot be verified. Germline assignment: CDR1 DFQATT and CDR2 SNEGSKA (reference sequence). CDR3 size: 17 residues. CDR3 region: CSARDSASGSSTDTQYF.

This chain uses TRBV29-1 with TRBJ2-2; TCRdb's assignment of TRBD1 cannot be checked, as there is no DNA. CDR1 and CDR2 (germline): SQVTM, ANQGSEA. The length of the CDR3 is 16 residues. CDR3 amino acids: CSVDLPDRGATGELFF.